This record concerns one T cell receptor beta chain sequence. This entry comes from a study of graft-versus-host responses after intestinal transplantation. The ends were cut back, 1 base at V and 5 bases at J, with 6 bases in the middle. The germline V gene encodes CDR1 LNHDA and CDR2 SQIVND (reference sequence). The CDR3 runs to 14 residues. This table comes from immunoSEQ multiplex PCR, and its TCRdb copy is limited to in-frame clones, with some not included. The table has 8,500 to 11,000 clones, under 35% seen once. This specimen was alloreactive CD4+ T cells from a mixed lymphocyte reaction culture, taken before transplantation. Indicated subset: CFSE-low proliferating T cells sorted from approximately six-day pre-transplant mixed lymphocyte reaction (GvH or HvG direction). This clonotype was sampled from a human patient who was an organ donor for intestinal transplantation. The J gene is TRBJ1-6, the V gene TRBV19; D gene ambiguous. This CDR3 is CASSIVGNNSPLHF. CDR3 DNA sequence: TGTGCCAGTAGTATAGTAGGGAATAATTCACCCCTCCACTTT.